This T cell receptor beta chain was identified in a study of molecular identifiers for immune sequencing clone quantification. Study details: In replicates, RNA taken from roughly 18,000 or 92,000 naive CD8 cells was divided five ways, and four portions underwent sequencing. Findings of the study overall: Clones above 20 RNA copies contained over 98% of effector molecules and under 1% of naive molecules.

This CDR3 comprises 15 residues. Per germline, CDR1 SGDLS and CDR2 YYNGEE. Via MiXCR, TCRdb re-called the PCR reads, giving one row per CDR3 protein. The sample has some 580,000 distinct CDR3 sequences, around 25% seen once. Of note for this clonotype: The antigen remains undetermined. At one of its ends the junction is not consistent with the germline gene, which may arise from a read error.

With RNA at 10%, 30% or 50%, naive CD8 libraries came from roughly 20,000 to 1,000,000 sorted cells. Sorted naive CD8 T cells were those defined as CD8+CD4-CCR7+CD45RA+. The chain employs TRBV9 and TRBJ2-5, with a possible D match to TRBD2 (5 bases). The receptor was derived from a human donor in good health. Some libraries in this study had Jurkat cell RNA spiked in. Input material: naive CD8+ T cells from blood, with Jurkat cell RNA spiked in. Indicated subset: FACS-sorted CD8+CD4-CCR7+CD45RA+ naive T cells. CDR3 coding DNA: TGTGTCAGCAGCGTAGAGGGCCGAAACCAAGAGACCCAGTACTTC. Protein: CVSSVEGRNQETQYF.